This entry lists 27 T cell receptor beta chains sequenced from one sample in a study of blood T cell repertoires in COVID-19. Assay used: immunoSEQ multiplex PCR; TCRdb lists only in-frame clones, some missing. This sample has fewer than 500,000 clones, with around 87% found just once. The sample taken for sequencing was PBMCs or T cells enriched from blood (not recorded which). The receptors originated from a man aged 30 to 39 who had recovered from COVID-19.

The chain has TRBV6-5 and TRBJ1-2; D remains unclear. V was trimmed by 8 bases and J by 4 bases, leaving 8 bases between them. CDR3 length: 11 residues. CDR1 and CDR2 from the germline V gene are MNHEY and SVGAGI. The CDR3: CASAVAYGYTF. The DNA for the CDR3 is TGTGCCAGCGCTGTAGCCTATGGCTACACCTTC.

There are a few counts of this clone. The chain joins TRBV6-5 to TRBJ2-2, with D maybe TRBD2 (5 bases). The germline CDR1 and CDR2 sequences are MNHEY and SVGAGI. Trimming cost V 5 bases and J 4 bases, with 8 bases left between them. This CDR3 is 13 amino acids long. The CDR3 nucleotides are TGTGCCAGCAGTCGAGGACTCACCGGGGAGCTGTTTTTT. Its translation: CASSRGLTGELFF.

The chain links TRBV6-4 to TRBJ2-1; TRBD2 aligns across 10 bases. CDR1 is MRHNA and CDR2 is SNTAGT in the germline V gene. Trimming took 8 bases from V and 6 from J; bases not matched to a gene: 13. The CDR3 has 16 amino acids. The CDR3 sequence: CASGSSGGSRVNEQFF. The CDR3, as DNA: TGTGCCAGCGGGTCTAGCGGGGGCTCGCGCGTCAATGAGCAGTTCTTC.

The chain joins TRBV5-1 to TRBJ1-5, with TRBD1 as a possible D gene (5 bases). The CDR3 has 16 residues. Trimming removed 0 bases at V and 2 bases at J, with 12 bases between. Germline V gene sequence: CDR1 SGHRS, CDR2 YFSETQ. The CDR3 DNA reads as TGCGCCAGCAGCTTGGGATCCGGGGGAGGCAATCAGCCCCAGCATTTT. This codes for CASSLGSGGGNQPQHF.

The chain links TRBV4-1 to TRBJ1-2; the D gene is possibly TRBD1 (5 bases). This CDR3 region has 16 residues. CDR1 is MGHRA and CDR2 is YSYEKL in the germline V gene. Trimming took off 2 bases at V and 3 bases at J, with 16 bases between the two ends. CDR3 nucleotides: TGCGCCAGCAGCCAAACCCGCATGGCAGGGCACTATGGCTACACCTTC. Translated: CASSQTRMAGHYGYTF.

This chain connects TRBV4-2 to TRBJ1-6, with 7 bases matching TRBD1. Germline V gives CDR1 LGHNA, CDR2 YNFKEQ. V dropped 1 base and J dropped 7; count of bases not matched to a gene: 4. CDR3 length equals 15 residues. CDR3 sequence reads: CASSQGDSLNSPLHF. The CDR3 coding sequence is TGTGCCAGCAGCCAAGGGGACAGCTTGAATTCACCCCTCCACTTT.

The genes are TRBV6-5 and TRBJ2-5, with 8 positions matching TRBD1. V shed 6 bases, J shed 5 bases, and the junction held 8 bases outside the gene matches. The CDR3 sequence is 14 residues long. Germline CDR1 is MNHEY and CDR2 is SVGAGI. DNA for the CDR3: TGTGCCAGCAGACCCGGACAGGGTCGCGAGACCCAGTACTTC. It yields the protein CASRPGQGRETQYF.

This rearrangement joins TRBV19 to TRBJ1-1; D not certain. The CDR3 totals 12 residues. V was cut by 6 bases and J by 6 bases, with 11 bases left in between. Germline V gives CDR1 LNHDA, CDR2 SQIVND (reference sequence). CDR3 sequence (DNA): TGTGCCAGTAGAGCCGGGTTCGCTGAAGCTTTCTTT. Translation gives CASRAGFAEAFF.

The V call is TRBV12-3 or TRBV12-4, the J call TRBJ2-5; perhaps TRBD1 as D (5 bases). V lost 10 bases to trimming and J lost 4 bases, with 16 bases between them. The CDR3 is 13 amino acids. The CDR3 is CATQDSIIETQYF. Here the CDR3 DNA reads TGTGCCACCCAAGACAGCATAATAGAGACCCAGTACTTC.

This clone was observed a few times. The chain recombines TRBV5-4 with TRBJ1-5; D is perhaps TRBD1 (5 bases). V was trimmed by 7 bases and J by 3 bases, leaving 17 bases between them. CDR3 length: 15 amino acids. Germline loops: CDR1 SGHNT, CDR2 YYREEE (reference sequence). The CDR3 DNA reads TGTGCCAGCCCTAGATCGCCAGGGCCCAATCAGCCCCAGCATTTT. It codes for CASPRSPGPNQPQHF.

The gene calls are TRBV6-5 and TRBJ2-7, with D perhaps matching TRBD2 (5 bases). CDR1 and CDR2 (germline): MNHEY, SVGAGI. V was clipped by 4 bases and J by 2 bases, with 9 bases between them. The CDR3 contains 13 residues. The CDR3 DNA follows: TGTGCCAGCAGTTCCCCGGGGACCTACGAGCAGTACTTC. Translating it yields CASSSPGTYEQYF.

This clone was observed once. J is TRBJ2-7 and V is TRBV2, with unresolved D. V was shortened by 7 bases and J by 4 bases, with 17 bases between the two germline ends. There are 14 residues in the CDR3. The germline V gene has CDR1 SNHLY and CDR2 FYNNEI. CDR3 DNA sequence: TGTGCCAGCACTCCACGGTCCGATCCTTACGAGCAGTACTTC. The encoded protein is CASTPRSDPYEQYF.

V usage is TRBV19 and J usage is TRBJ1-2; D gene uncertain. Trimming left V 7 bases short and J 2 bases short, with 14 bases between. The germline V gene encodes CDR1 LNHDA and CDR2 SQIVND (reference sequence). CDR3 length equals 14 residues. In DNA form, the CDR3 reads TGTGCCAGTACCCCCGGCAGCGGGAACTATGGCTACACCTTC. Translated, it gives CASTPGSGNYGYTF. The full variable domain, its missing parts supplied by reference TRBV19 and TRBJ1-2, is DGGITQSPKYLFRKEGQNVTLSCEQNLNHDAMYWYRQDPGQGLRLIYYSQIVNDFQKGDIAEGYSVSREKKESFPLTVTSAQKNPTAFYLCASTPGSGNYGYTFGSGTRLTVV.

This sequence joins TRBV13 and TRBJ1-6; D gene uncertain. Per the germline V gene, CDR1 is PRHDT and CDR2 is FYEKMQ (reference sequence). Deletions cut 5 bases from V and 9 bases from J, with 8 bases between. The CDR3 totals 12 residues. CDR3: CASSPGSSPLHF. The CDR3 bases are TGTGCCAGCAGCCCCGGGAGTTCACCCCTCCACTTT.

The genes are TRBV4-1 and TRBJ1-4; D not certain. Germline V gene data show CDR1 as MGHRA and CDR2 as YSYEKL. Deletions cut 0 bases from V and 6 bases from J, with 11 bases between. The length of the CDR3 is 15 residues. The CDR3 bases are TGCGCCAGCAGCCAAGATTACGCGGACTATGAAAAACTGTTTTTT. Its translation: CASSQDYADYEKLFF.

The CDR3 region has the DNA TGTGCCAGCAGTGAATACCACCTAGCGACAGGGAATCCCTACGAGCAGTACTTC. This gives the protein CASSEYHLATGNPYEQYF. The rearrangement uses TRBV6-1 and TRBJ2-7; the D gene is possibly TRBD1 (7 bases). Trimming removed 2 bases from V and 2 bases from J, with 22 bases in between. Germline V lookup: CDR1 MNHNS, CDR2 SASEGT. The CDR3 sequence is 18 residues long.

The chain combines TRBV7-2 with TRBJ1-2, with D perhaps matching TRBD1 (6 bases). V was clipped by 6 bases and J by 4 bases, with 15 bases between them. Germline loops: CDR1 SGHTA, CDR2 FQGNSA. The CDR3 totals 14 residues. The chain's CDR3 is CASRYRTASYGYTF. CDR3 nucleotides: TGTGCCAGCAGGTATAGGACAGCCTCCTATGGCTACACCTTC. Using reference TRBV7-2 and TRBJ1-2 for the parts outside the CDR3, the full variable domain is GAGVSQSPSNKVTEKGKDVELRCDPISGHTALYWYRQSLGQGLEFLIYFQGNSAPDKSGLPSDRFSAERTGGSVSTLTIQRTQQEDSAVYLCASRYRTASYGYTFGSGTRLTVV.

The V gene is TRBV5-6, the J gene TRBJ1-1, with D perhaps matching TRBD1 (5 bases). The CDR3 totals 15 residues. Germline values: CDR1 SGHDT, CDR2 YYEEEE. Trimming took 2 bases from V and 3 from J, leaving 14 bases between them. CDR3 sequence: CASSLVGDWDTEAFF. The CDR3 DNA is TGTGCCAGCAGCTTAGTTGGGGACTGGGACACTGAAGCTTTCTTT.

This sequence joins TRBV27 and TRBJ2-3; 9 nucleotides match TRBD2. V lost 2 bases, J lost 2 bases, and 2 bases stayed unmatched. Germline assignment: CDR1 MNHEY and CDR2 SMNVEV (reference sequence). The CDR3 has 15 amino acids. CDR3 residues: CASSLAGGTTDTQYF. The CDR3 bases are TGTGCCAGCAGTTTAGCGGGGGGGACCACAGATACGCAGTATTTT.

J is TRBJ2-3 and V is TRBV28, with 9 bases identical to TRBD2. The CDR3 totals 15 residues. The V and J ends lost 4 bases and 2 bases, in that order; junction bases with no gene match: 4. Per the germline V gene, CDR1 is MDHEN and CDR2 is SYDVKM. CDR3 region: CASSWASGITDTQYF. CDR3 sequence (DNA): TGTGCCAGCAGTTGGGCTAGCGGGATCACAGATACGCAGTATTTT.

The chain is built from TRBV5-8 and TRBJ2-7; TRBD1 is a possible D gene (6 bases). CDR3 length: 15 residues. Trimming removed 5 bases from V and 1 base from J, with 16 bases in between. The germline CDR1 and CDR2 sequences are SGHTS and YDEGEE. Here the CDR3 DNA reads TGTGCCAGCAGATGGCCGGGACACCTTTCCTACGAGCAGTACTTC. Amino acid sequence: CASRWPGHLSYEQYF.

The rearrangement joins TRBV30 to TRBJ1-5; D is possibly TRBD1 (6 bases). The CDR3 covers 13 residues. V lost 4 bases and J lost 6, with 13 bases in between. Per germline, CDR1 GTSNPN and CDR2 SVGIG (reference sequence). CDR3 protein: CAWTGAPGQPQHF. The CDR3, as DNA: TGTGCCTGGACAGGGGCCCCGGGTCAGCCCCAGCATTTT.

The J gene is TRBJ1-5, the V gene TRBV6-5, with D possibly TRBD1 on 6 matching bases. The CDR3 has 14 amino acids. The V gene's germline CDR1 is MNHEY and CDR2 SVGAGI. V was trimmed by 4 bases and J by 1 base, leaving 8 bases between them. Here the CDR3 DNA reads TGTGCCAGCAGTTGGACAGAAAGCAATCAGCCCCAGCATTTT. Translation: CASSWTESNQPQHF.

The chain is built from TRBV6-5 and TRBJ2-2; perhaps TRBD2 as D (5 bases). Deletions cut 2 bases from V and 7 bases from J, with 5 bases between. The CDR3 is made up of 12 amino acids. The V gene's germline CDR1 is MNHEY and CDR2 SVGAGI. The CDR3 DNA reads TGTGCCAGCAGTTACGGGAGCGGGGAGCTGTTTTTT. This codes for CASSYGSGELFF.

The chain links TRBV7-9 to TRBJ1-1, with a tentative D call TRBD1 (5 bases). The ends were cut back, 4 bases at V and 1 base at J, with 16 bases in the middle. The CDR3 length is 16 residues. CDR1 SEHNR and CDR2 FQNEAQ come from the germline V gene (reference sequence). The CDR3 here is CASSWLNGGTNTEAFF. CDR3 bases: TGTGCCAGCAGCTGGCTAAATGGGGGGACGAACACTGAAGCTTTCTTT.

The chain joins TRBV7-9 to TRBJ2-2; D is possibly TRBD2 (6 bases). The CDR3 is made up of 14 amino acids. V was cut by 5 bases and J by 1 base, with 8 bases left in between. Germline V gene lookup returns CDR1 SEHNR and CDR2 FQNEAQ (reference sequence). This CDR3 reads CASSRDWNTGELFF. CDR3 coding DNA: TGTGCCAGCAGCCGGGACTGGAACACCGGGGAGCTGTTTTTT.

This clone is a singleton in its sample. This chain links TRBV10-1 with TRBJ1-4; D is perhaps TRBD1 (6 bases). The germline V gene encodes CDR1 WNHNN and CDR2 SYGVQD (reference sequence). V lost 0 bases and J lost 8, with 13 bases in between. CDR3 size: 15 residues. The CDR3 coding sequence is TGCGCCAGCAGTGAGTCAACAGGGCTGGGGGAAAAACTGTTTTTT. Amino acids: CASSESTGLGEKLFF.